This is a list of T cell receptor beta chains from one sample in a study of T cells in tuberculosis. The method was immunoSEQ multiplex PCR; TCRdb's version includes in-frame clones alone and lacks a portion of them. The table shows 30,000 to 40,000 clones, with 85% to 95% occurring only once. This material consisted of PBMCs, taken at tuberculosis diagnosis. The receptors were sampled from an adult with tuberculosis. The CDR3 runs from the conserved cysteine through the conserved F or W. A D gene is named only where the DNA matches it firmly. Clone sizes are given selectively: once, few, many, or a class where the clone is expanded.

.,TRBV4-3,TRBJ1-2,.,TGCGCCAGCAGCCCGTCAGCGGGGTTTAACTATGGCTACACCTTC,CASSPSAGFNYGYTF
TRBD1,TRBV6-5,TRBJ1-1,.,TGTGCCAGCAGTTTACGACAGGGGGCTACCACTGAAGCTTTCTTT,CASSLRQGATTEAFF
TRBD2,TRBV19,TRBJ2-3,.,TGTGCCAGTAGTATCGCGGGGGGCACAGATACGCAGTATTTT,CASSIAGGTDTQYF
TRBD1,TRBV6-1,TRBJ2-7,few,TGTGCCAGCAGTGGCGTGGGGACAGTCTCCTACGAGCAGTACTTC,CASSGVGTVSYEQYF
.,TRBV5-1,TRBJ2-5,.,TGCGCCAGCAGCTTGGGAGTGACAAGACAAGAGACCCAGTACTTC,CASSLGVTRQETQYF
.,TRBV4-3,TRBJ2-1,.,TGCGCCAGCAGCCACCCCCCCGGGAATGAGCAGTTCTTC,CASSHPPGNEQFF
.,TRBV7-2,TRBJ1-4,.,TGTGCCAGCAGAACCGACATAGGCAGTAATGAAAAACTGTTTTTT,CASRTDIGSNEKLFF
TRBD1,TRBV6-5,TRBJ1-4,.,TGTGCCAGCAGGTCCTGGGACAGGGGGCCGTCGGAACTGTTTTTT,CASRSWDRGPSELFF
.,TRBV11-2,TRBJ1-1,.,TGTGCCAGCAGCTTAGCCCTCAGGCGGAACACTGAAGCTTTCTTT,CASSLALRRNTEAFF
TRBD1,TRBV5-1,TRBJ2-3,.,TGCGCCAGCAGCTTGGGGGATCGGGACAGGGCAAGAGATACGCAGTATTTT,CASSLGDRDRARDTQYF
.,TRBV5-1,TRBJ1-4,once,TGCGCCAGCAGCCCGGCGGGGGGGGAAGGAACTAATGAAAAACTGTTTTTT,CASSPAGGEGTNEKLFF
.,TRBV6-1,TRBJ1-5,.,TGTGCCAGCAGTGAATTAGGGGGTGGCAATCAGCCCCAGCATTTT,CASSELGGGNQPQHF
TRBD1,TRBV4-3,TRBJ2-7,.,TGCGCCAGCAGCCCCGACAGGGGGCTCAGGTACGAGCAGTACTTC,CASSPDRGLRYEQYF
.,TRBV6-5,TRBJ1-1,.,TGTGCCAGCAGTTACCGTCGCGGGTCCACTGAAGCTTTCTTT,CASSYRRGSTEAFF
TRBD1,TRBV4-1,TRBJ1-5,.,TGCGCCAGCAGCCCGGACAGGGGTAGGCCCCAGCATTTT,CASSPDRGRPQHF
.,TRBV6-5,TRBJ2-3,.,TGTGCCACCCGTATAGGACAGCCAACAGATACGCAGTATTTT,CATRIGQPTDTQYF
.,TRBV5-6,TRBJ2-2,.,TGTGCCAGCAGCTCCACCCCGTGGCGCACAGGGGCGGGAACCGGGGAGCTGTTTTTT,CASSSTPWRTGAGTGELFF
TRBD1,TRBV29-1,TRBJ2-1,.,TGCAGCGTTGAGAGCCCCTGGGACAGAGGCTCCTACAATGAGCAGTTCTTC,CSVESPWDRGSYNEQFF
.,TRBV2,TRBJ2-3,.,TGTGCCAGCTGTGGGGAGCCTAGCACAGATACGCAGTATTTT,CASCGEPSTDTQYF
.,TRBV4-1,TRBJ1-6,.,TGCGCCAGCAGCCAAGTAGAGATTTCACCCCTCCACTTT,CASSQVEISPLHF
TRBD1,TRBV4-1,TRBJ2-7,.,TGCGCCAGCAGCCGCGGGACAGGGGGGCCCTACGAGCAGTACTTC,CASSRGTGGPYEQYF
.,TRBV4-3,TRBJ2-7,.,TGCGCCAGCAGCCAAGATAGCACACCATCCTACGAGCAGTACTTC,CASSQDSTPSYEQYF
.,TRBV5-6,TRBJ1-6,.,TGTGCCAGCAGCACGGGACAATCAGCATCACCCCTCCACTTT,CASSTGQSASPLHF
.,TRBV25-1,TRBJ2-2,.,TGTGCCAGCAGTGAGAAGAGGGTCGCGAACACCGGGGAGCTGTTTTTT,CASSEKRVANTGELFF
.,TRBV30,TRBJ1-5,.,TGTGCCTGGAGTGTACGAGGTGCTCAGCCCCAGCATTTT,CAWSVRGAQPQHF
TRBD1,TRBV19,TRBJ1-2,.,TGTGCCAGTAGTATCCAAGGGACAGGGAACTATGGCTACACCTTC,CASSIQGTGNYGYTF
TRBD2,TRBV4-2,TRBJ2-1,.,TGTGCCAGCAGCCAGGGTACTAGCGGGGGGGCCAGGCGTCAGTTCTTC,CASSQGTSGGARRQFF
.,TRBV19,TRBJ2-1,.,TGTGCCAGTAGTATAGATGGTGGACAGTCCTACAATGAGCAGTTCTTC,CASSIDGGQSYNEQFF
.,TRBV27,TRBJ2-2,.,TGTGCCAGACCCGACCACAGGGAGAAAACCGGGGAGCTGTTTTTT,CARPDHREKTGELFF
.,TRBV5-1,TRBJ1-2,.,TGCGCCAGCAGCTTGGATGGTTTCGGTGGCTACACCTTC,CASSLDGFGGYTF
TRBD1,TRBV10-3,TRBJ2-7,.,TGTGCCATCAGCCCAGGGACAGCCCAAAGTCCCGAGCAGTACTTC,CAISPGTAQSPEQYF
.,TRBV5-6,TRBJ1-2,.,TGTGCCAGCAGCCCCCCGGGTCACTATGGCTACACCTTC,CASSPPGHYGYTF
.,TRBV9,TRBJ1-3,.,TGTGCCAGCAGCGGAACAGGGTCGGGTGGAAACACCATATATTTT,CASSGTGSGGNTIYF
.,TRBV6-1,TRBJ1-5,.,TGTGCCAGCAAGGCTCCCGGGACACCCAATCAGCCCCAGCATTTT,CASKAPGTPNQPQHF
TRBD1,TRBV28,TRBJ1-5,.,TGTGCCAGCAGCTCCGGGACAGGGAGCAATCAGCCCCAGCATTTT,CASSSGTGSNQPQHF
TRBD1,TRBV19,TRBJ1-6,.,TGTGCCAGTAGTAAGGGACAGGGCTATAATTCACCCCTCCACTTT,CASSKGQGYNSPLHF
.,TRBV29-1,TRBJ2-5,.,TGCAGCGCTAAAACCGGACATATTTACCAAGAGACCCAGTACTTC,CSAKTGHIYQETQYF
TRBD1,TRBV6-4,TRBJ1-6,.,TGTGCCAGCAGTGCTTTCAGACAGGGCTCGCCCCTCCACTTT,CASSAFRQGSPLHF
.,TRBV6-5,TRBJ2-1,.,TGTGCCAGCAGTTCCGGGACTCTGAGCTCCTACAATGAGCAGTTCTTC,CASSSGTLSSYNEQFF
.,TRBV29-1,TRBJ1-1,.,TGCAGCGTTGAAGTCCTTGGGGGGATCGGAGCCCACGGTGAAGCTTTCTTT,CSVEVLGGIGAHGEAFF
TRBD1,TRBV5-1,TRBJ1-6,.,TGCGCCAGCAGCTTGGACAGGGGGAATTCACCCCTCCACTTT,CASSLDRGNSPLHF
TRBD1,TRBV2,TRBJ2-2,.,TGTGCCAGCAGGGACAGGGGGCTAAGAGAGGCGAACACCGGGGAGCTGTTTTTT,CASRDRGLREANTGELFF
TRBD1,TRBV19,TRBJ1-1,.,TGTGCCAGTAGTATGACAGGGGATCCGAACACTGAAGCTTTCTTT,CASSMTGDPNTEAFF